The T cell receptor beta chain under discussion was sequenced for a study of human versus mouse CDR3 diversity and MHC coevolution. Study-level findings and limits: Mice had fewer CDR3 deletions and insertions than humans on average.

Concerning this clone: The antigen is undetermined.

Germline-derived CDR1 and CDR2 are MNHEY and SVGAGI. CDR3 length: 15 amino acids. V dropped 6 bases and J dropped 1 base, with 14 bases sitting between them. Assay used: immunoSEQ multiplex PCR; TCRdb lists only in-frame clones, some missing. The sample holds tens of thousands of clones, just under 95% seen once. The chain has TRBV6-5 and TRBJ2-3; a weak D match, TRBD2 (5 bases). The origin of this receptor is a person between 25 and 69 years old in good health. Sequencing used naive CD4+ T cells from blood. Stated subset: CD45RO-negative CD62L-positive naive CD4 T cells. CDR3 DNA sequence: TGTGCCAGCAGCCAGATAGCGAGGGGCACAGATACGCAGTATTTT. Translation: CASSQIARGTDTQYF.